The clone carrying this T cell receptor (beta chain) has more than one count but fewer than ten. The antigen is not known. V lost 3 bases to trimming and J lost 1 base, with 12 bases between them. The CDR3 spans 15 residues. The data were taken from a study of type 1 and type 2 diabetes patients. Study-wide findings and caveats: Highly-expanded CD4+ clones were few in type 2 diabetes, median one, roughly 4% of reads. Type 1 diabetes repertoires were significantly less diverse than type 2 diabetes ones.

Around 10 milliliters of peripheral blood were drawn from each donor. Amplification started from genomic DNA. The TCR beta CDR3 region was amplified using 30 forward and 13 reverse primers. TCRdb fed the multiplex PCR reads into MiXCR, producing one record per CDR3 protein. The profile shows fewer than 350,000 distinct CDR3 sequences, more than 40% of them singletons. The specimen sequenced was peripheral blood mononuclear cells (PBMCs). This TCR derives from a man younger than 35 with type 2 diabetes. The chain combines TRBV12-3 or TRBV12-4 with TRBJ2-5; D remains ambiguous. The CDR3 loop reads CASSLGTTTQETQYF. The DNA for the CDR3 is TGTGCCAGCAGTTTGGGCACTACGACCCAAGAGACCCAGTACTTC.